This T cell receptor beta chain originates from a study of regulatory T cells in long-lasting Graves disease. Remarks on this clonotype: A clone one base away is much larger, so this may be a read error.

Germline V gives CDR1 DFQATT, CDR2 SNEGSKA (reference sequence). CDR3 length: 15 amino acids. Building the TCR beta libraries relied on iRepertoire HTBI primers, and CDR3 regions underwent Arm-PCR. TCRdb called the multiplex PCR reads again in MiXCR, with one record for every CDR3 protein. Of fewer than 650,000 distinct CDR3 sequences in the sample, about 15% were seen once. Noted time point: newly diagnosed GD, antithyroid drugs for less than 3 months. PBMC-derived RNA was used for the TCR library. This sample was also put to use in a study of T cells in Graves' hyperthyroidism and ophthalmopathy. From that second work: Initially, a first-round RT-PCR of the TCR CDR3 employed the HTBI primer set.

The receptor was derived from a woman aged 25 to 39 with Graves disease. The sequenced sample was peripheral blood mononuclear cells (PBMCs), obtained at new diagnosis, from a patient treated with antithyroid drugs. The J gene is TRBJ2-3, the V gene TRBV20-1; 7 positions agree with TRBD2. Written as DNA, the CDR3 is TGCAGTGTCTCAAGGGTGGCGGGAGAGGCAGATACGCGGTATTTT. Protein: CSVSRVAGEADTRYF.